These T cell receptor beta chains were read from a single sample in a study of Ad26.COV2.S vaccination and SARS-CoV-2 variants. The table came from immunoSEQ multiplex PCR; TCRdb's copy has only in-frame clones and leaves some out. Of roughly 300,000 clones in the sample, around 90% were seen once. The sequencing here drew on peripheral blood, taken in a trial of Ad26.COV2.S vaccine versus placebo. Source of these receptors: a person aged 18-60 years who received the Ad26.COV2.S COVID-19 vaccine or a placebo. CDR3s leave out the opening cysteine and the closing phenylalanine or tryptophan.

cdr3_length j_call v_call cdr3_aa
15 TRBJ2-1 TRBV28 ASSPQRVAGIYNEQF
20 TRBJ2-2 TRBV4-3 ASSQDQRGSASGAIYTGELF
12 TRBJ2-4 TRBV19 ASSIDQVKNIQY
11 TRBJ1-5 TRBV6-5 ASRGGSYQPQH
15 TRBJ2-3 TRBV6-2/TRBV6-3 ASSYYTSGGATDTQY
13 TRBJ2-7 TRBV28 ASSETGPSSYEQY
11 TRBJ1-5 TRBV11-2 ASSPTGQPPQH
13 TRBJ2-2 TRBV6-5 ASSPGGSNTGELF
13 TRBJ2-5 TRBV5-4 ASSFPQGNQETQY
9 TRBJ1-4 TRBV5-5 ASSLDSFQF
15 TRBJ2-7 TRBV6-2/TRBV6-3 ASSYSKWEFLSYEQY
11 TRBJ2-6 TRBV6-5 ASRFSGANVLT
10 TRBJ1-2 TRBV29-1 SVEELGTGGA
17 TRBJ2-4 TRBV28 ASSPTSPESGVAKNIQY
15 TRBJ2-1 TRBV11-3 ASSLVGASGTYNEQF
13 TRBJ1-1 TRBV10-3 AISETLGERTEAF
12 TRBJ1-4 TRBV18 ASSSSTTNEKLF